This T cell receptor (beta chain) was sequenced during a study of human thymus T cells. Study results and limitations: Thymic and blood repertoires appeared to show biased V and J gene usage.

No fixed cell number was used; all available blood leukocytes supplied DNA. Sequencing used immunoSEQ multiplex PCR; TCRdb keeps in-frame clones, though not all of them. The data show 45,000 to 50,000 clones, approximately 95% seen once. Concerning this clone itself: Its antigen is not identified.

Germline CDR1 MNHEY, CDR2 SVGAGI. Trimming pared 6 bases from V and 13 bases from J, leaving 25 bases between. The CDR3 length is 15 residues. This clonotype was sampled from a girl under three years old with a congenital heart defect but otherwise immunologically healthy. The chain joins TRBV6-5 to TRBJ2-1; possibly TRBD2 for D (7 bases). The sample taken for sequencing was blood. CDR3 loop: CASRGGAGASSSQFF. CDR3 coding DNA: TGTGCCAGCAGGGGTGGGGCGGGGGCCTCCTCTTCTCAGTTCTTC.